Listed below are T cell receptor beta chains from one sample, sequenced in a study of Ad26.COV2.S vaccination and SARS-CoV-2 variants. The assay was immunoSEQ multiplex PCR, and TCRdb's table has in-frame clones only and misses some. There are roughly 420,000 clones in the sample; roughly 90% occur only once, and around 3.6% lies in the top ten. The sample consisted of peripheral blood, taken in a trial of Ad26.COV2.S vaccine versus placebo. The source of these receptors is a person between 18 and 65 years old who received the Ad26.COV2.S COVID-19 vaccine or a placebo. CDR3s include the opening cysteine and the closing phenylalanine or tryptophan. A D gene is named only where the DNA matches it firmly. Not all rows give a size; the values are once, few, many and, for expanded clones, a class.

TRBV19	14	NA	TRBD1	TRBJ2-5	TGTGCCAGTAAAGAAACAGGGGGCGCAGAGACCCAGTACTTC	CASKETGGAETQYF
TRBV7-6	15	NA	TRBD1	TRBJ2-1	TGTGCCAGCAGCTTATGGACAGGGTGGGCAAATGAGCAGTTCTTC	CASSLWTGWANEQFF
TRBV12-3/TRBV12-4	12	NA	NA	TRBJ1-4	TGTGCCAGCAGTTTAGGCTGGGAAAAACTGTTTTTT	CASSLGWEKLFF
TRBV11-3	15	NA	NA	TRBJ2-2	TGTGCCAGCAGCCCTAACGGGGGGAACACCGGGGAGCTGTTTTTT	CASSPNGGNTGELFF
TRBV30	13	NA	NA	TRBJ1-1	TGTGCCTGGAGTGTACTGGAGAACACTGAAGCTTTCTTT	CAWSVLENTEAFF
TRBV6-1	14	NA	NA	TRBJ1-2	TGTGCCAGCAGTGAAGAGCGGGGGGTCGGTGGCTACACCTTC	CASSEERGVGGYTF
TRBV30	15	NA	TRBD2	TRBJ2-1	TGTGCCTGGAGTCCCGCTAGCGGGGGCTACAATGAGCAGTTCTTC	CAWSPASGGYNEQFF
TRBV30	13	NA	NA	TRBJ1-6	TGTGCCTGGACCTTAGGGCTTAATTCACCCCTCCACTTT	CAWTLGLNSPLHF
TRBV10-3	14	NA	TRBD1	TRBJ1-2	TGTGCCATCAGTAGGGACAGGGGTTTGGGTGGCTACACCTTC	CAISRDRGLGGYTF
TRBV4-2	15	NA	NA	TRBJ2-3	TGTGCCAGCAGCCAAGCGTCACAGCCCACAGATACGCAGTATTTT	CASSQASQPTDTQYF
TRBV27	15	NA	NA	TRBJ1-3	TGTGCCAGCAGTGCCACAGGGCCGTCTGGAAACACCATATATTTT	CASSATGPSGNTIYF
TRBV27	15	many	TRBD1	TRBJ1-2	TGTGCCAGCAGCCCCTTGTCAGGGGGCATCTATGGCTACACCTTC	CASSPLSGGIYGYTF
TRBV5-6	14	NA	TRBD1	TRBJ2-7	TGTGCCAGCAGCCCTGGGACAGGATTCTACGAGCAGTACTTC	CASSPGTGFYEQYF
TRBV29-1	13	NA	NA	TRBJ2-3	TGCAGCGTTGAATTGACAGCCACAGATACGCAGTATTTT	CSVELTATDTQYF
TRBV6-5	16	NA	TRBD1	TRBJ1-5	TGTGCCAGCAGTTCATCTGGACAGGGGGCGAGTCAGCCCCAGCATTTT	CASSSSGQGASQPQHF
TRBV20-1	11	NA	NA	TRBJ2-7	TGCAGTGCGTGGGATTCGTACGAGCAGTACTTC	CSAWDSYEQYF